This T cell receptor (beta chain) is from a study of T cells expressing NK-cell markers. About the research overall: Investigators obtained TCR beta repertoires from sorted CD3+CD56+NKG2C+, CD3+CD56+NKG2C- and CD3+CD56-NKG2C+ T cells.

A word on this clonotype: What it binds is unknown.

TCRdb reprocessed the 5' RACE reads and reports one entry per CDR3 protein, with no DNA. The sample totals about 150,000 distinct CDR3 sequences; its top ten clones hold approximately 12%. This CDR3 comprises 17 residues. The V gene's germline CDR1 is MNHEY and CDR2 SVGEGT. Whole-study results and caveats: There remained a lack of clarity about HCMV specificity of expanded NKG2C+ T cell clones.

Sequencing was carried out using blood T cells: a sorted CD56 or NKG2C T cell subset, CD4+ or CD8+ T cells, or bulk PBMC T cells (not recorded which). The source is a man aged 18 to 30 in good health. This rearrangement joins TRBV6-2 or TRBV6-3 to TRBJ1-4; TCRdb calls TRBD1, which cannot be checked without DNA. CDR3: CASSYLDLDIRFEKLFF.